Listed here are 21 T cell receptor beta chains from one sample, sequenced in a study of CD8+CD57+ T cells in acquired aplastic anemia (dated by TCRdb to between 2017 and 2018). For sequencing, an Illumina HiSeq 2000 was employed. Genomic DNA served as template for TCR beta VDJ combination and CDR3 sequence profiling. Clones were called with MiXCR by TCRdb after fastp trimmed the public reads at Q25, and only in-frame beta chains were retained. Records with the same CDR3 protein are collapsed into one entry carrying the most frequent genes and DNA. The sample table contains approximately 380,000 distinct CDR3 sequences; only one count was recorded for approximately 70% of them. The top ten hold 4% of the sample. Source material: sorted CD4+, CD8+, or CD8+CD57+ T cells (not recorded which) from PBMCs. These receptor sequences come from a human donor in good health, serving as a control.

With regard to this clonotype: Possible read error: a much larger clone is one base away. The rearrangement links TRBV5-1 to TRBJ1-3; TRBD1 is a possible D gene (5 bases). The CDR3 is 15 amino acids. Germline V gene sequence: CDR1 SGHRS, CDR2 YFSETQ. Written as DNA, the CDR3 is TGCGCCAACAGCTTAGGAGGGGTCAGTGGAAACACCATATATTTT. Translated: CANSLGGVSGNTIYF.

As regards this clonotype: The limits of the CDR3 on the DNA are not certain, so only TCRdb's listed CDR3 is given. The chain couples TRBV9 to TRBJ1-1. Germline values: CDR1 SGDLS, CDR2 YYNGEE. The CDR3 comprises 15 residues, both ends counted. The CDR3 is CASSVTGEKLFFAFF.

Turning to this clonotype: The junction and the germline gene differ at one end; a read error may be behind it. This CDR3 reads CASSSPVARPSTDF. The CDR3 bases are TGTGCCAGCAGCTCCCCCGTGGCACGGCCAAGTACAGATTTT. The gene calls are TRBV7-3 and TRBJ1-5; D ambiguous. Germline V gene data show CDR1 as SGHTA and CDR2 as FQGTGA. CDR3 length: 14 residues.

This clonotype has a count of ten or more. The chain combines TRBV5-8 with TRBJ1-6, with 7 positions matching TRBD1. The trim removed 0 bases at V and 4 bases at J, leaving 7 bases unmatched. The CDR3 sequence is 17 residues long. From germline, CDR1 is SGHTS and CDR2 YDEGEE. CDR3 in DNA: TGTGCCAGCAGCTTGGATCTTTCGGGACAGTATAATTCACCCCTCCACTTT. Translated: CASSLDLSGQYNSPLHF.

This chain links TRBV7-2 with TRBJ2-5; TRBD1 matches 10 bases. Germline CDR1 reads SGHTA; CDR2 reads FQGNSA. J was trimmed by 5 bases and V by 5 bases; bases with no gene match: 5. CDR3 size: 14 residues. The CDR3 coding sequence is TGTGCCAGCAGCAAAGACAGGGGGCGGGAGACCCAGTACTTC. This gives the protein CASSKDRGRETQYF.

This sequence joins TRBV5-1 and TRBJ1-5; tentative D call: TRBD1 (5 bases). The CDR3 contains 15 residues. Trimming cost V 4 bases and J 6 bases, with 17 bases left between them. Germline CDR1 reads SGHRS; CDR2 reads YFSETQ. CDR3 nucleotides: TGCGCCAGCAGCCAGGCCTGGGGCAGTGGTCAGCCCCAGCATTTT. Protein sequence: CASSQAWGSGQPQHF.

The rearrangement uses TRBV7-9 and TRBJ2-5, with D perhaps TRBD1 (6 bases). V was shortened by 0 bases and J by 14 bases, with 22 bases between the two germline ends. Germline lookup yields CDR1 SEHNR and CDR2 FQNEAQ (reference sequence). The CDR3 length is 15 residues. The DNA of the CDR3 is TGTGCCAGCAGCTTAGCCCAGGGGAAGCAATCAGCCCCATACTTC. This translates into CASSLAQGKQSAPYF.

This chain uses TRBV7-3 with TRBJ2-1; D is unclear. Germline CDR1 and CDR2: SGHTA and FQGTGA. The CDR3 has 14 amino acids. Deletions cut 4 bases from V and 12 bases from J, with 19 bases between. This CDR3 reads CASSYLTERNTQFF. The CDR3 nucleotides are TGTGCCAGCAGCTATCTAACGGAGAGAAATACGCAGTTCTTC. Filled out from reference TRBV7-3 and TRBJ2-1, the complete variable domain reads GAGVSQTPSNKVTEKGKYVELRCDPISGHTALYWYRQSLGQGPEFLIYFQGTGAADDSGLPNDRFFAVRPEGSVSTLKIQRTERGDSAVYLCASSYLTERNTQFFGPGTRLTVL.

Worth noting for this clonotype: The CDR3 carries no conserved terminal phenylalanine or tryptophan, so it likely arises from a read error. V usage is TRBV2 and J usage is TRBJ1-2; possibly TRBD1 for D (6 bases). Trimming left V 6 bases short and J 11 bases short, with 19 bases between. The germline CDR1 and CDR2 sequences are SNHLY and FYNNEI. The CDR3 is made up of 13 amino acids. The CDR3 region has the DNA TGTGCCAGCAGCTTAGGGGGAGGTGGTGGGTACACCCTC. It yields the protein CASSLGGGGGYTL.

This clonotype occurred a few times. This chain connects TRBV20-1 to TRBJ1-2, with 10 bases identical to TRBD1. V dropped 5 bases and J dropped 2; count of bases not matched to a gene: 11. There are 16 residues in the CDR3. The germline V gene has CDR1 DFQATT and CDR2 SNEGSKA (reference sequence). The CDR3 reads CSAGGGQGMPNYGYTF. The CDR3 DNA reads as TGCAGTGCTGGCGGGGGACAGGGGATGCCCAACTATGGCTACACCTTC.

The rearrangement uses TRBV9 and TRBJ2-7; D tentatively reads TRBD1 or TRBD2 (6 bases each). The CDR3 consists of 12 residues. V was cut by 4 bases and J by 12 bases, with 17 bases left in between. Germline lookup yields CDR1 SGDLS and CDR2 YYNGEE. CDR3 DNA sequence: TGTGCCAGCAGCCTGGGGGGCTACGCGCCGTACTTC. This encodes CASSLGGYAPYF. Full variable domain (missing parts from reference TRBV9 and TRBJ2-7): DSGVTQTPKHLITATGQRVTLRCSPRSGDLSVYWYQQSLDQGLQFLIQYYNGEERAKGNILERFSAQQFPDLHSELNLSSLELGDSALYFCASSLGGYAPYFGPGTRLTVT.

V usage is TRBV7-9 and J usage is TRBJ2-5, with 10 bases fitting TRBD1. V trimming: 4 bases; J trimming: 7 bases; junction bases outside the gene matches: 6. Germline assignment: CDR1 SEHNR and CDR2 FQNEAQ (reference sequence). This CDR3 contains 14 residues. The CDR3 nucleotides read TGTGCCAGCAGCTGGACAGGGGGGGGGGCGACCCAGTACTTC. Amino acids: CASSWTGGGATQYF.

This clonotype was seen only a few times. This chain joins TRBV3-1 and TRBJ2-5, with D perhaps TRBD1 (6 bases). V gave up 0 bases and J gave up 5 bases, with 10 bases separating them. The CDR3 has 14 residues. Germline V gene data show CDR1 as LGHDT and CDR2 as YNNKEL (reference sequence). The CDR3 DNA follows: TGTGCCAGCAGCCAAGATCCAGGGGTGGAGACCCAGTACTTC. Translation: CASSQDPGVETQYF.

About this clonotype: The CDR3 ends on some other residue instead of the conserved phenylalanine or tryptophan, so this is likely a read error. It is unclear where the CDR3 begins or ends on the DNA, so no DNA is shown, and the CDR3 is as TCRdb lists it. The CDR3 reads CASSLRGGITDFQ. This chain links TRBV7-3 with TRBJ1-1. The germline V gene encodes CDR1 SGHTA and CDR2 FQGTGA. 13 amino acids form the CDR3, both terminal residues included.

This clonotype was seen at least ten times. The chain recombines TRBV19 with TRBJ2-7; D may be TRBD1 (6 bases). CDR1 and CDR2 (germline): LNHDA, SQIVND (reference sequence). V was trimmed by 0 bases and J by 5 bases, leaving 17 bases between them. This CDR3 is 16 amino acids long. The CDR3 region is CASSIDFTGQWDEQYF. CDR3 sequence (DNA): TGTGCCAGTAGTATAGACTTCACGGGACAATGGGACGAGCAGTACTTC.

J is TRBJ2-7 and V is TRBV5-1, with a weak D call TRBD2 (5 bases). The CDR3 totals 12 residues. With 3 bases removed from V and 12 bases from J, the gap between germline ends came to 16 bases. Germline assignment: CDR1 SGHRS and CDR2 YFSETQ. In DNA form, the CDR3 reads TGCGCCAGCAGCTATGGACTGACGAACACGTACTTC. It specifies CASSYGLTNTYF.

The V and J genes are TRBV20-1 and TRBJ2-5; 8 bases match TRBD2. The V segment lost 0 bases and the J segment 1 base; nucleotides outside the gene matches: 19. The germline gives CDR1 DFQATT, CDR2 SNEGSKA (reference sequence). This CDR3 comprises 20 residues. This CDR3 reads CSARDTRIVGGAVSQETQYF. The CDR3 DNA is TGCAGTGCTAGAGATACCCGGATCGTCGGGGGGGCCGTTTCCCAAGAGACCCAGTACTTC.

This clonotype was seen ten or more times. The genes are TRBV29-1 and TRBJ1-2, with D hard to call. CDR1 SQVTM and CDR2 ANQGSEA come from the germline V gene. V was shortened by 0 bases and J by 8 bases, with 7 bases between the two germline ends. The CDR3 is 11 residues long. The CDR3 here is CSVEDRGGYTF. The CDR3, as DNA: TGCAGCGTTGAAGATCGCGGGGGCTACACCTTC.

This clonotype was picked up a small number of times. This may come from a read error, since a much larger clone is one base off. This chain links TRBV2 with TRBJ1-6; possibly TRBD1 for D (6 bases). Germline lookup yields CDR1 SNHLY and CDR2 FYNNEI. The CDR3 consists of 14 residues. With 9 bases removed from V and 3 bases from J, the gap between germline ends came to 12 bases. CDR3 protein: CARRRGHYNSPLHF. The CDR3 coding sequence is TGTGCCAGAAGACGGGGGCACTATAATTCACCCCTCCACTTT.

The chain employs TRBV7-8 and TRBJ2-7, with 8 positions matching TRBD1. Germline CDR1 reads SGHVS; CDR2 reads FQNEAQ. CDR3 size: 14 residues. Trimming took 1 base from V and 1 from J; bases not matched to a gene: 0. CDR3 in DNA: TGTGCCAGCAGCTTAGGGGACAGGTCCTACGAGCAGTACGTC. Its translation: CASSLGDRSYEQYV.

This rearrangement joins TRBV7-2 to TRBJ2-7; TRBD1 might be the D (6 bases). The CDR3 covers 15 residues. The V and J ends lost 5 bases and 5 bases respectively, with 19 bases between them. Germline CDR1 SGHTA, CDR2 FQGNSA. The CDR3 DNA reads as TGTGCCAGCAGCGACAGGCGGCTCTTCGCGCACGAGCAGTACTTC. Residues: CASSDRRLFAHEQYF.